Here is one T cell receptor (beta chain) with its context. Its antigen is undetermined. The data derive from a study of identical twins. Whole-study results and caveats: Memory repertoires showed no such pattern, whereas abundant cord blood beta clonotypes carried fewer insertions. Some out-of-frame alpha sequences were shared by twins, and these showed excess low generation probability.

TCRdb processed the 5' RACE reads anew with MiXCR; each CDR3 protein has one entry. The repertoire has approximately 550,000 distinct CDR3 sequences, around 22% of them found once; the top ten carry approximately 0.49%. Donors uniformly comprised healthy Caucasians. This CDR3 is built from 22 residues. Germline CDR1 is SGHTA and CDR2 is FQGTGA. Unmatched junction bases numbered 17, after V lost 0 bases and J lost 0 bases. These data were also filed under a second study, of yellow fever vaccine responses in identical twins.

The source material was CD4+ T cells sorted from blood. The chain couples TRBV7-3 to TRBJ2-3; 11 nucleotides match TRBD2. The receptor was isolated from a woman between 18 and 29 years old in good health. The CDR3 DNA reads TGTGCCAGCAGCTTAACCCTAACGGCTAGCGGGAGGCAGACGACCAGCACAGATACGCAGTATTTT. It yields the protein CASSLTLTASGRQTTSTDTQYF.